This T cell receptor (beta chain) was documented in a study of blood T cell repertoires in COVID-19. At the level of the study: The United States, Italy and Spain supplied acute and convalescent COVID-19 samples.

Sequencing used immunoSEQ multiplex PCR; TCRdb keeps in-frame clones, though not all of them. The profile shows about 140,000 clones, approximately 79% of them singletons. V shed 5 bases and J shed 1 base, with 11 bases lying between them. Germline-derived CDR1 and CDR2 are LGHDT and YNNKEL (reference sequence). The CDR3 length is 14 residues. The chain links TRBV3-1 (or the pseudogene TRBV3-2) to TRBJ1-1; D remains unclear. The source of this sequence is a man aged 55 to 70 with acute or convalescent COVID-19. The specimen was peripheral blood. CDR3 protein: CASSETRENTEAFF. As DNA, the CDR3 is TGTGCCAGCAGCGAGACCCGGGAGAACACTGAAGCTTTCTTT.